Following are 6 T cell receptor beta chains from one sample sequenced in a study of CD8 T cells in Susac syndrome. An input of about 0.45 to 1 ug of RNA was subjected to reverse transcription using random hexamers. TCRdb re-derived calls from the immunoSEQ multiplex PCR reads in MiXCR, one entry per CDR3 protein. This sample has about 76,000 distinct CDR3 sequences, with about 91% found just once. Sample: CD8+ T cells from PBMCs. The source of these receptors is a human donor with multiple sclerosis.

The V gene is TRBV28, the J gene TRBJ2-3; 9 positions agree with TRBD2. The CDR3 contains 15 residues. After removal of 5 bases from V and 4 bases from J, the junction contained 7 bases not matched to a gene. Germline CDR1 reads MDHEN; CDR2 reads SYDVKM. The CDR3, as DNA: TGTGCCAGCAGTATAGCGGGAGAACTTCCAGATACGCAGTATTTT. Its protein product is CASSIAGELPDTQYF.

The V and J genes are TRBV7-9 and TRBJ2-7; TRBD1 matches 8 bases. The J segment lost 6 bases and the V segment lost 5 bases, leaving 9 bases of the junction unmatched. Germline-derived CDR1 and CDR2 are SEHNR and FQNEAQ (reference sequence). CDR3 length: 14 residues. The DNA of the CDR3 is TGTGCCAGCAGCCCAAATACAGGGGGAGGCGAGCAGTACTTC. Translated, it gives CASSPNTGGGEQYF.

The V call is TRBV20-1, the J call TRBJ2-1, with a possible D match to TRBD2 (6 bases). Germline V gives CDR1 DFQATT, CDR2 SNEGSKA (reference sequence). The ends were cut back, 6 bases at V and 6 bases at J, with 15 bases in the middle. The CDR3 is made up of 13 amino acids. The CDR3 nucleotides read TGCAGTGCCCCGGGGGACTGGTCCAATGAGCAGTTCTTC. This translates into CSAPGDWSNEQFF.

V gene TRBV2 combines with J gene TRBJ1-1; the match to TRBD1 covers 7 bases. The CDR3 contains 14 residues. CDR1 is SNHLY and CDR2 is FYNNEI in the germline V gene. The V and J ends lost 6 bases and 3 bases, in that order; junction bases with no gene match: 7. This CDR3 is CASRDPDRYTEAFF. CDR3 nucleotides: TGTGCCAGCAGAGATCCGGACAGGTACACTGAAGCTTTCTTT.

The V call is TRBV5-1, the J call TRBJ2-7, with 11 bases that match TRBD2. The CDR3 has 19 amino acids. V gave up 0 bases and J gave up 3 bases; unmatched junction bases: 14. Germline V gives CDR1 SGHRS, CDR2 YFSETQ. The CDR3 loop is CASSLEGLAGGPSHYEQYF. The CDR3 nucleotides are TGCGCCAGCAGCTTGGAGGGTCTAGCGGGAGGACCATCCCACTACGAGCAGTACTTC.

The genes are TRBV18 and TRBJ2-7, with 12 positions matching TRBD1. This CDR3 comprises 15 residues. Per the germline V gene, CDR1 is KGHSH and CDR2 is LQKENI. Trimming removed 5 bases from V and 4 bases from J; junction bases left unmatched: 6. The DNA for the CDR3 is TGTGCCAGCTCATCGGGACAGGGGGCGCGGTACGAGCAGTACTTC. Its translation is CASSSGQGARYEQYF.